A single sample gave rise to the 16 T cell receptor beta chains below, sequenced in a study of graft-versus-host responses after intestinal transplantation. TCRdb's table, derived via immunoSEQ multiplex PCR, lists solely in-frame clones and lacks some. The data contain tens of thousands of clones, less than 95% of them seen just once; the ten biggest clones take up about 0.34%. No antigen has been identified for these receptors. This specimen consisted of unstimulated CD4+ T cells sorted from spleen or lymph node cells, obtained before transplant. The receptor set was obtained from a human donor who was the organ donor for an intestinal transplant.

The chain uses TRBV27 and TRBJ1-5; the match to TRBD1 covers 9 bases. CDR1 is MNHEY and CDR2 is SMNVEV in the germline V gene (reference sequence). V dropped 7 bases and J dropped 5; count of bases not matched to a gene: 9. This CDR3 has 15 amino acids. The CDR3 nucleotides are TGTGCCAGCAAACTACAGGGGGCAATCGATCAGCCCCAGCATTTT. Amino acids: CASKLQGAIDQPQHF.

The rearrangement links TRBV6-1 to TRBJ1-6; 12 bases match TRBD1. In germline, CDR1 is MNHNS, CDR2 SASEGT. Trimming removed 6 bases from V and 14 bases from J; junction bases left unmatched: 5. The CDR3 runs 13 residues. CDR3 region: CASSRDRGPSLHF. In nucleotides, the CDR3 is TGTGCCAGCAGCCGGGACAGGGGGCCATCCCTCCACTTT.

The rearrangement joins TRBV7-9 to TRBJ2-5; 9 bases are a match to TRBD2. CDR3 length: 19 residues. Per germline, CDR1 SEHNR and CDR2 FQNEAQ (reference sequence). The trim removed 5 bases at V and 5 bases at J, leaving 21 bases unmatched. CDR3 in DNA: TGTGCCAGCAGCCCGGCCCTAAGCGGGAGGAGAGTTAAGGGGGAGACCCAGTACTTC. It encodes CASSPALSGRRVKGETQYF.

This clone was recorded only once. The chain links TRBV4-1 to TRBJ2-7, with D maybe TRBD2 (5 bases). The CDR3 has 13 amino acids. The germline V gene has CDR1 MGHRA and CDR2 YSYEKL. The V gene lost 4 bases and the J gene lost 3 bases, with 10 bases spanning the gap. CDR3 amino acids: CASSPRTGYEQYF. The CDR3 DNA follows: TGCGCCAGCAGCCCACGGACTGGCTACGAGCAGTACTTC.

This clone is a singleton in its sample. The V call is TRBV4-1, the J call TRBJ2-3; perhaps TRBD1 as D (6 bases). The CDR3 is 14 amino acids. With 7 bases removed from V and 2 bases from J, the gap between germline ends came to 13 bases. Looked up from germline, CDR1 is MGHRA and CDR2 is YSYEKL. The CDR3 is CASTPSGHTDTQYF. As DNA, the CDR3 is TGCGCCAGCACCCCTTCGGGACACACAGATACGCAGTATTTT.

CDR3 region: CASSQPGEGGPYNEQFF. The DNA for the CDR3 is TGCGCCAGCAGCCAGCCGGGAGAGGGGGGGCCATACAATGAGCAGTTCTTC. The gene calls are TRBV5-1 and TRBJ2-1; possibly TRBD2 for D (7 bases). The CDR3 length is 17 residues. Trimming shortened V by 4 bases and J by 4 bases, and 21 bases separated the two germline ends. Germline V gene sequence: CDR1 SGHRS, CDR2 YFSETQ.

This sequence joins TRBV6-1 and TRBJ2-3; 12 bases fit TRBD2. Trimming took 0 bases from V and 3 from J; bases not matched to a gene: 4. This CDR3 has 17 amino acids. Germline V CDR1 and CDR2: MNHNS, SASEGT. CDR3 sequence reads: CASSEARTSGMTDTQYF. DNA of the CDR3: TGTGCCAGCAGTGAAGCGCGGACTAGCGGGATGACAGATACGCAGTATTTT.

The chain uses TRBV10-3 and TRBJ2-2; D not certain. Germline V gene lookup returns CDR1 ENHRY and CDR2 SYGVKD. This CDR3 is built from 13 residues. V lost 6 bases, J lost 6 bases, and 11 bases lay in between. The CDR3 sequence: CAISRTGPGELFF. In DNA form, the CDR3 reads TGTGCCATCAGCCGAACCGGTCCCGGGGAGCTGTTTTTT.

The V and J genes are TRBV6-1 and TRBJ1-3; D not resolved. Per germline, CDR1 MNHNS and CDR2 SASEGT. The germline V and J ends were trimmed by 3 bases and 0 bases, with 6 bases remaining between them. CDR3 length equals 14 residues. Written as DNA, the CDR3 is TGTGCCAGCAGTGACAGACACTCTGGAAACACCATATATTTT. This encodes CASSDRHSGNTIYF.

V is TRBV10-3 and J is TRBJ1-6, with 11 bases fitting TRBD1. CDR3 length: 14 amino acids. Germline CDR1 and CDR2: ENHRY and SYGVKD. The V segment lost 6 bases and the J segment 10 bases; nucleotides outside the gene matches: 5. The CDR3 coding sequence is TGTGCCATCAGGGGGGGGACAGGGGGATCACCCCTCCACTTT. This sequence encodes CAIRGGTGGSPLHF.

The rearrangement links TRBV6-5 to TRBJ1-3; 7 positions agree with TRBD1. J gave up 1 base and V 6 bases, and 3 bases lay outside the gene matches. This CDR3 spans 14 amino acids. Germline CDR1 MNHEY, CDR2 SVGAGI. CDR3 residues: CASREQGSGNTIYF. The CDR3, as DNA: TGTGCCAGCAGAGAACAGGGGTCTGGAAACACCATATATTTT.

V usage is TRBV11-3 and J usage is TRBJ2-5, with 7 positions matching TRBD2. The ends lost 5 bases at V and 5 bases at J; junction bases unmatched: 11. Germline V lookup: CDR1 SGHNT, CDR2 YENEEA. The CDR3 spans 15 residues. CDR3: CASSRAGLSWETQYF. CDR3 in DNA: TGTGCCAGCAGCCGAGCGGGGCTTAGCTGGGAGACCCAGTACTTC. Based on the CDR3 plus reference TRBV11-3 and TRBJ2-5, the full variable domain is EAGVVQSPRYKIIEKKQPVAFWCNPISGHNTLYWYLQNLGQGPELLIRYENEEAVDDSQLPKDRFSAERLKGVDSTLKIQPAELGDSAVYLCASSRAGLSWETQYFGPGTRLLVL.

This clone was recorded once. The genes are TRBV30 and TRBJ2-2; the match to TRBD1 covers 7 bases. J gave up 9 bases and V 3 bases, and 28 bases lay outside the gene matches. The germline CDR1 and CDR2 sequences are GTSNPN and SVGIG (reference sequence). The CDR3 spans 20 residues. CDR3 amino acids: CAWSHPTFIRGNSLFRELFF. Here the CDR3 DNA reads TGTGCCTGGAGCCACCCGACTTTCATCAGGGGGAATTCATTGTTCCGGGAGCTGTTTTTT.

The J gene is TRBJ2-3, the V gene TRBV4-2; TRBD1 agrees at 10 bases. Germline lookup yields CDR1 LGHNA and CDR2 YNFKEQ. The junction had 4 bases not matched to a gene; V was cut back by 4 bases and J by 3 bases. This CDR3 has 15 residues. CDR3 region: CASSREGQGTDTQYF. CDR3 DNA: TGTGCCAGCAGCCGTGAGGGACAGGGGACAGATACGCAGTATTTT.

This rearrangement joins TRBV5-1 to TRBJ2-1; 7 bases map to TRBD2. Germline loops: CDR1 SGHRS, CDR2 YFSETQ. This CDR3 spans 16 amino acids. Trimming at V came to 0 bases and at J to 2 bases, leaving 5 bases not matched to a gene. CDR3 sequence (DNA): TGCGCCAGCAGCTTGGCTCCTAGCGGCGCCTACAATGAGCAGTTCTTC. It codes for CASSLAPSGAYNEQFF.

The chain carries TRBV6-1 and TRBJ2-7; 10 nucleotides match TRBD2. The CDR3 extends over 15 amino acids. Looked up from germline, CDR1 is MNHNS and CDR2 is SASEGT. J lost 8 bases, V lost 11 bases, and 18 bases had no gene match. CDR3 coding DNA: TGTGCCTCCCGAAAGAGCGGGGGGGGCAATGGGCAGCAGTACTTC. It specifies CASRKSGGGNGQQYF.